Detailed here is one T cell receptor beta chain. It was genomic DNA that served as the template for profiling TCR beta VDJ and CDR3. MiXCR, applied by TCRdb to the reads, yields one record per CDR3 protein. In the table there are fewer than 200,000 distinct CDR3 sequences, roughly 40% of which are singletons. Germline V gene lookup returns CDR1 SNHLY and CDR2 FYNNEI. V shed 7 bases and J shed 0 bases, with 13 bases lying between them. The CDR3 extends over 15 amino acids. The sample is drawn from a study of CD8+CD57+ T cells in acquired aplastic anemia. Overall study context: Sorted CD4+ and CD8+ cells yielded DNA averaging around 3.5 ug.

The sequencing sample was made of sorted CD4+, CD8+, or CD8+CD57+ T cells (not recorded which) from PBMCs. The chain is built from TRBV2 and TRBJ2-1; D is ambiguous. The TCR comes from a human donor in good health. The CDR3 region is CASTPPQSSYNEQFF. CDR3 bases: TGTGCCAGCACTCCACCCCAAAGCTCCTACAATGAGCAGTTCTTC.